The source of this T cell receptor (beta chain) is a study of blood T cell repertoires in COVID-19. The V gene's germline CDR1 is SGHTA and CDR2 FQGNSA. The CDR3 spans 14 residues. V shed 4 bases and J 8 bases; nucleotides not matched to a gene: 9. Using immunoSEQ multiplex PCR, the repertoire was profiled, and TCRdb retains in-frame clones only, with some absent. Of some 400,000 clones in the sample, more than 70% were seen once. The chain is built from TRBV7-2 and TRBJ1-1; 8 nucleotides align to TRBD1. Input material: peripheral blood. This TCR was sampled from a woman aged 55-75 years with COVID-19, enrolled during active disease. CDR3 region: CASSSFGTGAEAFF. DNA for the CDR3: TGTGCCAGCAGCTCCTTCGGGACAGGCGCAGAAGCTTTCTTT.